The 22 T cell receptor beta chains below were found in one sample sequenced in a study of cytomegalovirus exposure and HLA in healthy donors. 13 Jbeta primers and 60 Vbeta primers were used for the PCR. Generated by immunoSEQ multiplex PCR, the TCRdb table keeps only in-frame clones and is missing some. The sample includes 150,000 to 200,000 clones, approximately 86% of them seen just once. Input material: PBMCs. These receptor sequences come from a woman under 30 in good health and CMV-seronegative.

The chain uses TRBV7-9 and TRBJ1-2; D gene unclear. There are 14 residues in the CDR3. Germline loops: CDR1 SEHNR, CDR2 FQNEAQ (reference sequence). Trimming removed 8 bases at V and 4 bases at J, with 17 bases between. The CDR3 DNA reads as TGTGCCAGCGGAAGGACCGGGAATCTCTATGGCTACACCTTC. This encodes CASGRTGNLYGYTF. Together with reference TRBV7-9 and TRBJ1-2, the CDR3 gives the full variable domain: DTGVSQNPRHKITKRGQNVTFRCDPISEHNRLYWYRQTLGQGPEFLTYFQNEAQLEKSRLLSDRFSAERPKGSFSTLEIQRTEQGDSAMYLCASGRTGNLYGYTFGSGTRLTVV.

J is TRBJ1-2 and V is TRBV28; 7 bases match TRBD1. V lost 3 bases to trimming and J lost 2 bases; unmatched junction nucleotides: 3. This CDR3 contains 14 residues. Germline V CDR1 and CDR2: MDHEN, SYDVKM. The chain's CDR3 is CASSFLQGNYGYTF. The CDR3 nucleotides are TGTGCCAGCAGTTTCCTACAGGGGAACTATGGCTACACCTTC.

V gene TRBV30 combines with J gene TRBJ1-6; D perhaps matches TRBD1 (6 bases). The V gene's germline CDR1 is GTSNPN and CDR2 SVGIG (reference sequence). V was clipped by 0 bases and J by 9 bases, with 15 bases between them. The length of the CDR3 is 15 residues. CDR3 nucleotide sequence: TGTGCCTGGAGTGTTGTACAGGGATATCTTTCACCCCTCCACTTT. Translation: CAWSVVQGYLSPLHF.

The J gene is TRBJ1-2, the V gene TRBV6-6; D is possibly TRBD1 (6 bases). This CDR3 has 13 amino acids. Per germline, CDR1 MNHNY and CDR2 SVGAGI (reference sequence). Between the trimmed V and J ends, which lost 8 bases and 1 base, there was a span of 11 bases. The CDR3, as DNA: TGTGCCAGCGGACAGCAGATTAACTATGGCTACACCTTC. Amino acid sequence: CASGQQINYGYTF.

V is TRBV19 and J is TRBJ2-2; 10 bases fit TRBD1. Per germline, CDR1 LNHDA and CDR2 SQIVND (reference sequence). The CDR3 has 16 amino acids. J gave up 7 bases and V 3 bases, and 8 bases lay outside the gene matches. The CDR3 spells CASSINRQGARGELFF. In DNA, the CDR3 is TGTGCCAGTAGTATTAACCGACAGGGGGCGCGCGGGGAGCTGTTTTTT.

The chain has TRBV27 and TRBJ2-7; 13 bases are a match to TRBD2. The germline V gene has CDR1 MNHEY and CDR2 SMNVEV (reference sequence). With V trimmed by 5 bases and J by 0 bases, 13 bases remained unmatched. The CDR3 totals 19 residues. CDR3 coding DNA: TGTGCCAGCAGTGTCGGACTAGCGGGAGTGAGGTTCGGCTCCTACGAGCAGTACTTC. Encoded protein: CASSVGLAGVRFGSYEQYF.

V gene TRBV28 combines with J gene TRBJ2-2, with TRBD1 as a possible D gene (6 bases). CDR1 is MDHEN, CDR2 SYDVKM, per germline. This CDR3 region has 13 residues. V lost 6 bases to trimming and J lost 3 bases, with 8 bases between them. CDR3 residues: CASSRQDTGELFF. In DNA, the CDR3 is TGTGCCAGCAGCCGACAGGACACCGGGGAGCTGTTTTTT.

The V and J genes are TRBV6-5 and TRBJ2-2, with 10 bases that match TRBD1. Germline CDR1 is MNHEY and CDR2 is SVGAGI. The CDR3 length is 14 residues. V lost 0 bases and J lost 13; bases outside the gene matches: 5. CDR3: CASSYSGGQGRLFF. The CDR3 DNA reads TGTGCCAGCAGTTACTCTGGGGGACAGGGGAGGCTGTTTTTT.

This clone was counted a single time. The chain has TRBV30 and TRBJ1-1; possible D gene TRBD1, 5 bases. This CDR3 region has 13 residues. Trimming removed 2 bases from V and 0 bases from J, with 7 bases in between. CDR1 and CDR2 (germline): GTSNPN, SVGIG (reference sequence). This CDR3 is CAWSQGLNTEAFF. For the CDR3, the DNA is TGTGCCTGGAGTCAGGGTTTGAACACTGAAGCTTTCTTT. The complete variable domain, with remaining parts taken from reference TRBV30 and TRBJ1-1, reads SQTIHQWPATLVQPVGSPLSLECTVEGTSNPNLYWYRQAAGRGLQLLFYSVGIGQISSEVPQNLSASRPQDRQFILSSKKLLLSDSGFYLCAWSQGLNTEAFFGQGTRLTVV.

The chain couples TRBV7-9 to TRBJ1-2; tentatively, D is TRBD1 (5 bases). Germline V gene lookup returns CDR1 SEHNR and CDR2 FQNEAQ (reference sequence). V was shortened by 4 bases and J by 6 bases, with 15 bases between the two germline ends. The CDR3 loop spans 14 amino acids. DNA for the CDR3: TGTGCCAGCAGCTCGACATGGGGCCAGGATGGCTACACCTTC. This sequence encodes CASSSTWGQDGYTF.

The V gene is TRBV4-1, the J gene TRBJ1-1, with D perhaps TRBD1 (5 bases). There are 13 residues in the CDR3. Per the germline V gene, CDR1 is MGHRA and CDR2 is YSYEKL. Deletions cut 8 bases from V and 2 bases from J, with 12 bases between. The CDR3 region is CASQGGINTEAFF. Here the CDR3 DNA reads TGCGCCAGCCAGGGAGGGATTAACACTGAAGCTTTCTTT.

J is TRBJ1-5 and V is TRBV6-5; D is unresolved. The CDR3 is 15 amino acids. CDR1 and CDR2 (germline): MNHEY, SVGAGI. V lost 4 bases, J lost 8 bases, and 18 bases lay in between. Here the CDR3 DNA reads TGTGCCAGCAGTTCCGGCCTGGGGAGAATAGAGCCCCAGCATTTT. Protein sequence: CASSSGLGRIEPQHF.

This clone has just one count. V is TRBV25-1 and J is TRBJ1-2; tentative D call: TRBD1 (5 bases). The CDR3 runs 14 residues. The V gene's germline CDR1 is MGHDK and CDR2 SYGVNS. Trimming removed 3 bases from V and 4 bases from J, with 12 bases in between. CDR3 loop: CASSDWVGGYGYTF. The CDR3 DNA follows: TGTGCCAGCAGTGACTGGGTCGGGGGCTATGGCTACACCTTC.

This chain links TRBV5-1 with TRBJ2-3; maybe TRBD2 (5 bases). Germline V gives CDR1 SGHRS, CDR2 YFSETQ. Trimming took 2 bases from V and 1 from J, leaving 11 bases between them. The CDR3 spans 15 residues. CDR3 sequence reads: CASSFGTSGTDTQYF. CDR3 DNA sequence: TGCGCCAGCAGCTTCGGCACTAGTGGCACAGATACGCAGTATTTT.

The rearrangement links TRBV7-9 to TRBJ1-1; perhaps TRBD1 as D (6 bases). The CDR3 covers 15 residues. V was trimmed by 3 bases and J by 0 bases, leaving 11 bases between them. From germline, CDR1 is SEHNR and CDR2 FQNEAQ (reference sequence). The DNA for the CDR3 is TGTGCCAGCAGCTTGACAGGCAGCATGAACACTGAAGCTTTCTTT. The encoded protein is CASSLTGSMNTEAFF.

The rearrangement joins TRBV28 to TRBJ1-1; 7 nucleotides align to TRBD1. The V gene's germline CDR1 is MDHEN and CDR2 SYDVKM. The CDR3 is 12 residues long. Germline trimming cut 6 bases from V and 5 bases from J; bases unmatched to any gene: 3. The chain's CDR3 is CASRSRGTEAFF. The CDR3 region has the DNA TGTGCCAGCAGGAGCAGGGGGACTGAAGCTTTCTTT.

The J gene is TRBJ1-2, the V gene TRBV2; 7 positions agree with TRBD1. Germline CDR1 reads SNHLY; CDR2 reads FYNNEI. CDR3 length: 13 residues. Trimming at V came to 6 bases and at J to 4 bases, leaving 5 bases not matched to a gene. CDR3 amino acids: CASRSAGGYGYTF. CDR3 nucleotides: TGTGCCAGCAGATCGGCAGGGGGCTATGGCTACACCTTC.

The genes are TRBV5-1 and TRBJ2-7; 7 bases map to TRBD1. CDR1 is SGHRS, CDR2 YFSETQ, per germline. The CDR3 has 16 residues. J gave up 1 base and V 4 bases, and 11 bases lay outside the gene matches. CDR3: CASSPFWDSTSYEQYF. The CDR3 DNA is TGCGCCAGCAGCCCTTTTTGGGACAGTACTTCCTACGAGCAGTACTTC. Based on the CDR3 plus reference TRBV5-1 and TRBJ2-7, the full variable domain is KAGVTQTPRYLIKTRGQQVTLSCSPISGHRSVSWYQQTPGQGLQFLFEYFSETQRNKGNFPGRFSGRQFSNSRSEMNVSTLELGDSALYLCASSPFWDSTSYEQYFGPGTRLTVT.

The J gene is TRBJ2-5, the V gene TRBV5-1; TRBD1 agrees at 7 bases. The CDR3 extends over 14 amino acids. Trimming removed 4 bases from V and 2 bases from J; junction bases left unmatched: 5. Germline V gene lookup returns CDR1 SGHRS and CDR2 YFSETQ. As DNA, the CDR3 is TGCGCCAGCAGCGTCGGGACAGCGCAAGAGACCCAGTACTTC. Its protein product is CASSVGTAQETQYF.

The CDR3 region is CASVSGYNEQFF. CDR3 nucleotide sequence: TGTGCCAGTGTCAGCGGGTACAATGAGCAGTTCTTC. The chain joins TRBV7-2 to TRBJ2-1; weak D call: TRBD2 (6 bases). Germline V gives CDR1 SGHTA, CDR2 FQGNSA. The CDR3 has 12 amino acids. V shed 9 bases and J shed 4 bases, with 10 bases lying between them.

About this clone: One end of the junction fails to match germline, which may point to a read error. This chain links TRBV6-1 with TRBJ1-5; D call uncertain. The CDR3 runs to 15 residues. Germline V gene lookup returns CDR1 MNHNS and CDR2 SASEGT. Here the CDR3 reads CVSSDSGRNNQPQHF. The CDR3 coding sequence is TGTGTCAGCAGCGATTCTGGCCGAAATAATCAGCCCCAGCATTTT.

The CDR3 sequence: CASSPGAGELFF. As DNA, the CDR3 is TGTGCCAGCTCACCAGGAGCCGGGGAGCTGTTTTTT. This chain links TRBV18 with TRBJ2-2; D remains ambiguous. V lost 2 bases and J 6 bases, leaving 4 bases between the germline ends. The CDR3 is 12 residues long. Germline V gene data show CDR1 as KGHSH and CDR2 as LQKENI. Using reference TRBV18 and TRBJ2-2 for the parts outside the CDR3, the full variable domain is NAGVMQNPRHLVRRRGQEARLRCSPMKGHSHVYWYRQLPEEGLKFMVYLQKENIIDESGMPKERFSAEFPKEGPSILRIQQVVRGDSAAYFCASSPGAGELFFGEGSRLTVL.